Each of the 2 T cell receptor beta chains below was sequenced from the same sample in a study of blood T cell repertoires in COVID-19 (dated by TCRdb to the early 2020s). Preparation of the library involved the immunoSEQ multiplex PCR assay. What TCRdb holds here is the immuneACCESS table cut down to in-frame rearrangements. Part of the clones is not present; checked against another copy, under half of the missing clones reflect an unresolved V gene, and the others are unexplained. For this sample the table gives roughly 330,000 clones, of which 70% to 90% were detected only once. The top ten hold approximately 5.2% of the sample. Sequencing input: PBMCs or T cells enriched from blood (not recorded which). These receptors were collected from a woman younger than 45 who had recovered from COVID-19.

CDR3 residues: CSASLPGGSNQPQHF. In nucleotides, the CDR3 is TGCAGTGCTAGTCTCCCAGGGGGCTCCAATCAGCCCCAGCATTTT. This chain connects TRBV20-1 to TRBJ1-5; 8 bases are a match to TRBD1. J was trimmed by 3 bases and V by 3 bases; bases with no gene match: 7. Per the germline V gene, CDR1 is DFQATT and CDR2 is SNEGSKA (reference sequence). This CDR3 region has 15 residues.

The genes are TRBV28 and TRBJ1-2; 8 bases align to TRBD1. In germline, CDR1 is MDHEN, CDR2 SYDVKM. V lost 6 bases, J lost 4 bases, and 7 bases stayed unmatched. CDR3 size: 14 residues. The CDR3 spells CASRSQGAGYGYTF. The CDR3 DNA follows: TGTGCCAGCAGATCCCAGGGGGCGGGCTATGGCTACACCTTC.